Listed below are T cell receptor beta chains from one sample, sequenced in a study of post-analysis software for immune sequencing data. From the PCR reads, TCRdb called clonotypes with MiXCR, one entry per CDR3 protein. Here the sample spans under 200,000 distinct CDR3 sequences, about 36% being singletons. The material sequenced was blood, taken after autologous hematopoietic stem cell transplantation. The receptors were sampled from a girl aged 5-17 years with multiple sclerosis. The CDR3 runs from the conserved cysteine through the conserved F or W. The D gene is left open where the match is weak. Clone size appears in some rows only: once, few, many, or a class for an expanded clone.

V	size	J	D	DNA	CDR3
TRBV10-3	NA	TRBJ2-1	NA	TGTGCCATCAGTCTTGGGGGCTCGTACAATGAGCAGTTCTTC	CAISLGGSYNEQFF
TRBV20-1	many	TRBJ2-7	TRBD1	TGCAGTGCCGCCGGGGACAGATACTACGAGCAGTACTTC	CSAAGDRYYEQYF
TRBV3-1	NA	TRBJ2-5	NA	TGTGCCAGCAGCCAAGATGTTAGACAGGCCAGGGAGCAGTACTTC	CASSQDVRQAREQYF
TRBV9	NA	TRBJ2-1	TRBD2	TGTGCCAGCAGCGTTGGGTCTAGCGGGAGCCTGGTTGAGCAGTTCTTC	CASSVGSSGSLVEQFF
TRBV29-1	few	TRBJ2-5	NA	TGCAGCGTTACTGCACGTGGACAGCTGGGGCAGGAGACCCAGTACTTC	CSVTARGQLGQETQYF
TRBV3-1	NA	TRBJ2-5	NA	TGTGCCAGCAGCCATGGCCAAGGGTTCCAAGAGACCCAGTACTTC	CASSHGQGFQETQYF
TRBV11-3	NA	TRBJ2-1	TRBD1	TGTGCTAGCAGGGACCGGGACAGCGACAATGAGCAGTTCTTC	CASRDRDSDNEQFF
TRBV28	NA	TRBJ1-2	NA	TGTGCCAGCCGGTTAGGTCGGGATGGCTACACCTTC	CASRLGRDGYTF
TRBV9	NA	TRBJ2-1	NA	TGTGCCAGCAGCGTAGGGCAGGGAAATTTGAATGAGCAGTTCTTC	CASSVGQGNLNEQFF
TRBV11-2	many	TRBJ2-5	TRBD1	TGTGCCAGCACCAAAACCAGAAGCAGGGGGCAAGAGACCCAGTACTTC	CASTKTRSRGQETQYF
TRBV20-1	NA	TRBJ1-5	NA	TGCAGTGCTAACCCTAAGACGTACAATCAGCCCCAGCATTTT	CSANPKTYNQPQHF
TRBV24-1	NA	TRBJ2-3	NA	TGTGCCACCAGTCCCGAACACAGCTCGGGGACAGATACGCAGTATTTT	CATSPEHSSGTDTQYF
TRBV5-1	NA	TRBJ1-1	NA	TGCGCCAGCAGCTTGTTCCCCGGGAACACTGAAGCTTTCTTT	CASSLFPGNTEAFF
TRBV27	NA	TRBJ2-5	TRBD2	TGTGCCAGCAGGACCATTGGGGAGCGGGAGGAGTACTTC	CASRTIGEREEYF
TRBV5-4	NA	TRBJ2-1	TRBD2	TGTGCCAGCAGCTGGGCCAAGGCGGGAGACCTTGAGCAGTTCTTC	CASSWAKAGDLEQFF
TRBV5-1	NA	TRBJ2-7	NA	TGCGCCAGCAGCTTGGGGGTAGGGGAGGCCTACAATGAGCAGTACTTC	CASSLGVGEAYNEQYF
TRBV7-9	few	TRBJ2-1	NA	TGTGCCAGCAGCTTCTCTCCCAATGAGCAGTTCTTC	CASSFSPNEQFF
TRBV29-1	few	TRBJ2-1	NA	TGCAGCGTTGGAGGCGGTCTTGGATACAATGAGCAGTTCTTC	CSVGGGLGYNEQFF
TRBV12-3/TRBV12-4	NA	TRBJ1-5	NA	TGTGCCAGCAGTTTATCCCAGCCCCAGCATTTT	CASSLSQPQHF
TRBV20-1	NA	TRBJ1-4	NA	TGCAGTGCCAAACCGGATAGAGATGAAAAACTGTTTTTT	CSAKPDRDEKLFF
TRBV7-9	few	TRBJ2-5	TRBD2	TGTGCCAGCAGCCCCGCGGGAGCCGGGACCCAGTACTTC	CASSPAGAGTQYF
TRBV4-2	once	TRBJ2-4	NA	TGTGCCAGCAACCAGAACATAGGCGGGGCACTGGCCAAAAACATTCAGTACTTC	CASNQNIGGALAKNIQYF
TRBV6-5	NA	TRBJ2-5	TRBD1	TGTGCCAGCAGTTTATCACACAGGGGCGGAGAGACCCAGTACTTC	CASSLSHRGGETQYF
TRBV4-2	few	TRBJ1-1	TRBD1	TGTGCCAGCAGCCAAGACCCCGACAGGGAAACTGAAGCTTTCTTT	CASSQDPDRETEAFF
TRBV7-2	NA	TRBJ1-5	NA	TGTGCCAGCAGTTATGAGTCGAATAGCAATCAGCCCCAGCATTTT	CASSYESNSNQPQHF
TRBV4-2	NA	TRBJ2-5	NA	TGTGCCAGCAGCCAAGAACCGGACCCGGAGACCCAGTACTTC	CASSQEPDPETQYF
TRBV12-3/TRBV12-4	NA	TRBJ1-2	TRBD1	TGTGCCAGCAGTTTAGACAGGGGAAAATCTGGCTACACCTTC	CASSLDRGKSGYTF
TRBV7-9	few	TRBJ2-7	NA	TGTGCCAGCAGCCAGGGTACCTACGAGCAGTACTTC	CASSQGTYEQYF
TRBV6-2/TRBV6-3	NA	TRBJ2-3	NA	TGTGCCAGCAGTTACGGGGCTAGCACAGATACGCAGTATTTT	CASSYGASTDTQYF
TRBV20-1	NA	TRBJ2-1	TRBD2	TGCAGTGCCATTAGCGGGAGGGCGTCCTACAATGAGCAGTTCTTC	CSAISGRASYNEQFF
TRBV12-3/TRBV12-4	few	TRBJ2-7	NA	TGTGCCAGCAGTTGGGGAGGCTACGAGCAGTACTTC	CASSWGGYEQYF
TRBV2	NA	TRBJ2-4	TRBD1	TGTGCCAGCGACAGGGACCATCAAAACATTCAGTACTTC	CASDRDHQNIQYF
TRBV29-1	many	TRBJ2-5	TRBD2	TGCAGCGTTGATTGGACTAGCGGCAGCGGGACCCAGTACTTC	CSVDWTSGSGTQYF
TRBV20-1	few	TRBJ1-4	NA	TGCAGTGCTAGAGATTGGAGGAGGGTTAATAATGAAAAACTGTTTTTT	CSARDWRRVNNEKLFF
TRBV3-1	few	TRBJ2-3	TRBD2	TGTGCCAGCAGCCAGGCTAGCGGGAGGAGCACAGATACGCAGTATTTT	CASSQASGRSTDTQYF
TRBV12-3/TRBV12-4	NA	TRBJ1-6	NA	TGTGCCAGCAGCCCCGGTTGGTCGACCGAGAATTCACCCCTCCACTTT	CASSPGWSTENSPLHF
TRBV6-1	few	TRBJ2-3	NA	TGTGCCAGCACCTTGACTACTCTCAAAGATACGCAGTATTTT	CASTLTTLKDTQYF
TRBV27	few	TRBJ1-6	NA	TGTGCCAGCAGTTTATCCTCCGGACAGACCTATAATTCACCCCTCCACTTT	CASSLSSGQTYNSPLHF
TRBV20-1	NA	TRBJ2-7	TRBD2	TGCAGTGCTAGAGATGGGGGAGGGACTAGGGCGTTCTACGAGCAGTACTTC	CSARDGGGTRAFYEQYF